A selection of T cell receptor beta chains follows, all from one sample in a study of blood T cell repertoires in COVID-19. Data came from immunoSEQ multiplex PCR; TCRdb stores just in-frame clones and leaves some out. The sample contains fewer than 250,000 clones, 75% to 85% of which appear only once. Sequencing input: peripheral blood. These receptors originate from a human donor in a cohort sampled during active COVID-19. CDR3s include the opening cysteine and the closing phenylalanine or tryptophan. Fields, in order: clone size, D gene, J gene, V gene, CDR3 protein, CDR3 DNA. A D gene is named only where the DNA matches it firmly. Some rows mark clone size as missing; the rest say once, few, many or name a class of expanded clone.

abundance: once
d_gene: TRBD1
j_gene: TRBJ2-4
v_gene: TRBV6-5
CDR3aa: CASRPGQGGKNIQYF
CDR3nt: TGTGCCAGCAGGCCGGGACAGGGTGGCAAAAACATTCAGTACTTC

abundance: -
d_gene: TRBD1
j_gene: TRBJ1-5
v_gene: TRBV19
CDR3aa: CASRQTGNNQPQHF
CDR3nt: TGTGCCAGTAGGCAGACAGGGAATAATCAGCCCCAGCATTTT

abundance: -
d_gene: TRBD1
j_gene: TRBJ2-5
v_gene: TRBV9
CDR3aa: CASSPGQTYQETQYF
CDR3nt: TGTGCCAGCAGCCCGGGACAGACGTACCAAGAGACCCAGTACTTC

abundance: -
d_gene: TRBD1
j_gene: TRBJ2-7
v_gene: TRBV28
CDR3aa: CASSSDRESNHEQYF
CDR3nt: TGTGCCAGCAGTTCAGACAGGGAGTCTAATCACGAGCAGTACTTC

abundance: once
d_gene: TRBD1
j_gene: TRBJ1-1
v_gene: TRBV18
CDR3aa: CASSPPWGQGKNTEAFF
CDR3nt: TGTGCCAGCTCACCACCGTGGGGACAGGGGAAGAACACTGAAGCTTTCTTT

abundance: -
d_gene: -
j_gene: TRBJ2-7
v_gene: TRBV18
CDR3aa: CASSPQVTGPLEQYF
CDR3nt: TGTGCCAGCTCACCTCAAGTGACAGGCCCCCTCGAGCAGTACTTC

abundance: -
d_gene: -
j_gene: TRBJ2-1
v_gene: TRBV11-2
CDR3aa: CASSLAGNEQFF
CDR3nt: TGTGCCAGCAGCTTAGCAGGGAATGAGCAGTTCTTC

abundance: few
d_gene: -
j_gene: TRBJ1-1
v_gene: TRBV6-4
CDR3aa: CASKPGHGNTEAFF
CDR3nt: TGTGCCAGCAAACCGGGACACGGGAACACTGAAGCTTTCTTT

abundance: -
d_gene: -
j_gene: TRBJ2-3
v_gene: TRBV5-1
CDR3aa: CASSLYTDTQYF
CDR3nt: TGCGCCAGCAGTCTTTACACAGATACGCAGTATTTT

abundance: -
d_gene: TRBD1
j_gene: TRBJ2-6
v_gene: TRBV5-1
CDR3aa: CASTPGQGIGANVLTF
CDR3nt: TGCGCCAGCACCCCGGGACAGGGAATAGGGGCCAACGTCCTGACTTTC

abundance: once
d_gene: -
j_gene: TRBJ2-2
v_gene: TRBV7-2
CDR3aa: CASSFPSGGTNTGELFF
CDR3nt: TGTGCCAGCAGCTTCCCCTCTGGGGGGACGAACACCGGGGAGCTGTTTTTT

abundance: -
d_gene: -
j_gene: TRBJ1-5
v_gene: TRBV19
CDR3aa: CASSIVSSNQPQHF
CDR3nt: TGTGCCAGTAGTATAGTCTCTAGCAATCAGCCCCAGCATTTT

abundance: few
d_gene: TRBD1
j_gene: TRBJ1-1
v_gene: TRBV28
CDR3aa: CASSRSPGGTRNTEAFF
CDR3nt: TGTGCCAGCAGTCGATCTCCAGGGGGGACGCGGAACACTGAAGCTTTCTTT

abundance: -
d_gene: -
j_gene: TRBJ2-7
v_gene: TRBV11-2
CDR3aa: CASSLLGPGNEQYF
CDR3nt: TGTGCCAGCAGCTTATTAGGCCCAGGGAACGAGCAGTACTTC

abundance: -
d_gene: -
j_gene: TRBJ1-5
v_gene: TRBV10-1
CDR3aa: CASSSDIHQPQHF
CDR3nt: TGCGCCAGCAGTTCCGACATTCACCAGCCCCAGCATTTT

abundance: -
d_gene: -
j_gene: TRBJ1-2
v_gene: TRBV28
CDR3aa: CASSDSMRYGYTF
CDR3nt: TGTGCCAGCAGTGATAGTATGCGCTATGGCTACACCTTC

abundance: -
d_gene: TRBD2
j_gene: TRBJ2-1
v_gene: TRBV27
CDR3aa: CASTPSTSGNEQFF
CDR3nt: TGTGCCAGCACCCCCTCTACTAGCGGCAATGAGCAGTTCTTC

abundance: -
d_gene: TRBD2
j_gene: TRBJ2-1
v_gene: TRBV19
CDR3aa: CASLRTGTSGSSSYNEQFF
CDR3nt: TGTGCCAGTCTTCGGACAGGGACTAGCGGGAGTAGCTCCTACAATGAGCAGTTCTTC

abundance: -
d_gene: -
j_gene: TRBJ1-2
v_gene: TRBV1
CDR3aa: CTSSQGGPIGYGYTF
CDR3nt: TGCACCAGCAGCCAAGGCGGGCCTATAGGATATGGCTACACCTTC

abundance: -
d_gene: -
j_gene: TRBJ2-3
v_gene: TRBV24-1
CDR3aa: CATSDLQGVNTDTQYF
CDR3nt: TGTGCCACCAGTGATCTCCAGGGTGTCAACACAGATACGCAGTATTTT

abundance: -
d_gene: TRBD2
j_gene: TRBJ2-7
v_gene: TRBV11-1
CDR3aa: CASSLADLLAGGPREQYF
CDR3nt: TGTGCCAGCAGCTTAGCGGACCTACTAGCGGGAGGGCCCAGGGAGCAGTACTTC

abundance: few
d_gene: TRBD1
j_gene: TRBJ1-3
v_gene: TRBV7-8
CDR3aa: CASSLGSGDRAGNTIYF
CDR3nt: TGTGCCAGCAGCTTAGGTTCGGGGGACAGAGCTGGAAACACCATATATTTT

abundance: -
d_gene: -
j_gene: TRBJ2-7
v_gene: TRBV7-8
CDR3aa: CASSWGDLEQYF
CDR3nt: TGTGCCAGCAGCTGGGGGGACTTGGAGCAGTACTTC

abundance: -
d_gene: -
j_gene: TRBJ1-6
v_gene: TRBV6-6
CDR3aa: CAISDGNNSPLHF
CDR3nt: TGTGCCATCTCGGACGGGAATAATTCACCCCTCCACTTT

abundance: few
d_gene: TRBD1
j_gene: TRBJ1-1
v_gene: TRBV6-5
CDR3aa: CASSVQGARTEAFF
CDR3nt: TGTGCCAGCAGCGTACAGGGGGCGCGAACTGAAGCTTTCTTT

abundance: once
d_gene: TRBD2
j_gene: TRBJ2-5
v_gene: TRBV5-8
CDR3aa: CASSFRTSGETQYF
CDR3nt: TGTGCCAGCAGCTTCAGGACTAGCGGGGAGACCCAGTACTTC

abundance: -
d_gene: -
j_gene: TRBJ1-5
v_gene: TRBV2
CDR3aa: CASSESPNQPQHF
CDR3nt: TGTGCCAGCAGTGAATCCCCTAATCAGCCCCAGCATTTT

abundance: once
d_gene: -
j_gene: TRBJ1-6
v_gene: TRBV6-5
CDR3aa: CASRSWGGGSPLHF
CDR3nt: TGTGCCAGCAGGTCTTGGGGGGGAGGGTCACCCCTCCACTTT

abundance: once
d_gene: -
j_gene: TRBJ1-1
v_gene: TRBV7-2
CDR3aa: CASSPRLEGTEAFF
CDR3nt: TGTGCCAGCAGCCCAAGACTGGAGGGCACTGAAGCTTTCTTT

abundance: few
d_gene: -
j_gene: TRBJ1-6
v_gene: TRBV27
CDR3aa: CASRRSSYNSPLHF
CDR3nt: TGTGCCAGCAGGAGGAGCTCCTATAATTCACCCCTCCACTTT

abundance: -
d_gene: -
j_gene: TRBJ2-1
v_gene: TRBV5-4
CDR3aa: CASSPLGYNEQFF
CDR3nt: TGTGCCAGCAGCCCCCTAGGCTACAATGAGCAGTTCTTC

abundance: -
d_gene: TRBD1
j_gene: TRBJ1-2
v_gene: TRBV7-9
CDR3aa: CASSLGQGDYGYTF
CDR3nt: TGTGCCAGCAGCTTAGGACAGGGTGACTATGGCTACACCTTC

abundance: once
d_gene: -
j_gene: TRBJ1-2
v_gene: TRBV6-6
CDR3aa: CASSFLGEGGYTF
CDR3nt: TGTGCCAGCAGTTTCTTAGGGGAAGGAGGCTACACCTTC

abundance: -
d_gene: TRBD1
j_gene: TRBJ2-7
v_gene: TRBV18
CDR3aa: CASSPRQQGADEQYF
CDR3nt: TGTGCCAGCTCACCACGACAACAGGGGGCAGACGAGCAGTACTTC

abundance: -
d_gene: TRBD1
j_gene: TRBJ2-7
v_gene: TRBV11-2
CDR3aa: CASSLGRDRGREQYF
CDR3nt: TGTGCCAGCAGCTTAGGCCGGGACAGGGGGAGGGAGCAGTACTTC

abundance: -
d_gene: TRBD2
j_gene: TRBJ2-7
v_gene: TRBV5-1
CDR3aa: CASSHSGSYEQYF
CDR3nt: TGCGCCAGCAGCCATAGCGGGAGCTACGAGCAGTACTTC

abundance: once
d_gene: -
j_gene: TRBJ2-1
v_gene: TRBV9
CDR3aa: CASSKKAGTEQFF
CDR3nt: TGTGCCAGCAGCAAAAAGGCGGGTACTGAGCAGTTCTTC

abundance: -
d_gene: -
j_gene: TRBJ1-4
v_gene: TRBV27
CDR3aa: CASRRAGFTYNEKLFF
CDR3nt: TGTGCCAGCAGGCGAGCGGGGTTCACATACAATGAAAAACTGTTTTTT

abundance: -
d_gene: TRBD2
j_gene: TRBJ2-1
v_gene: TRBV7-2
CDR3aa: CASSLGSSGSGDEQFF
CDR3nt: TGTGCCAGCAGCTTAGGATCCAGCGGGAGTGGAGATGAGCAGTTCTTC

abundance: -
d_gene: -
j_gene: TRBJ2-1
v_gene: TRBV15
CDR3aa: CATSRSHRDEQFF
CDR3nt: TGTGCCACCAGCAGATCCCACAGGGATGAGCAGTTCTTC

abundance: once
d_gene: -
j_gene: TRBJ1-4
v_gene: TRBV18
CDR3aa: CASSYSTGTNEKLFF
CDR3nt: TGTGCCAGCTCATATTCGACGGGAACTAATGAAAAACTGTTTTTT

abundance: -
d_gene: -
j_gene: TRBJ2-1
v_gene: TRBV11-2
CDR3aa: CASSSLRWSPHEQFF
CDR3nt: TGTGCCAGCAGCTCCCTGCGATGGAGTCCCCATGAGCAGTTCTTC

abundance: -
d_gene: TRBD1
j_gene: TRBJ2-7
v_gene: TRBV7-2
CDR3aa: CASSPEVGQGAREQYF
CDR3nt: TGTGCCAGCAGCCCCGAGGTAGGACAGGGGGCGAGAGAGCAGTACTTC

abundance: -
d_gene: -
j_gene: TRBJ2-7
v_gene: TRBV7-2
CDR3aa: CASSLKGAYEQYF
CDR3nt: TGTGCCAGCAGCTTGAAGGGAGCCTACGAGCAGTACTTC

abundance: -
d_gene: -
j_gene: TRBJ2-1
v_gene: TRBV28
CDR3aa: CASSFRGSAQGAYNEQFF
CDR3nt: TGTGCCAGCAGTTTTAGAGGTTCGGCACAGGGAGCCTACAATGAGCAGTTCTTC

abundance: -
d_gene: -
j_gene: TRBJ2-3
v_gene: TRBV6-5
CDR3aa: CASSQITDTQYF
CDR3nt: TGTGCCAGCAGTCAAATCACAGATACGCAGTATTTT

abundance: many
d_gene: TRBD1
j_gene: TRBJ1-2
v_gene: TRBV3-1/TRBV3-2
CDR3aa: CASSPTGDGYTF
CDR3nt: TGTGCCAGCAGCCCGACAGGGGACGGCTACACCTTC

abundance: -
d_gene: TRBD2
j_gene: TRBJ2-1
v_gene: TRBV4-1
CDR3aa: CASSPEPGTSGRMSSYNEQFF
CDR3nt: TGCGCCAGCAGCCCAGAACCTGGGACTAGCGGTAGGATGAGCTCCTACAATGAGCAGTTCTTC

abundance: -
d_gene: -
j_gene: TRBJ1-3
v_gene: TRBV30
CDR3aa: CAWSTGSSGNTIYF
CDR3nt: TGTGCCTGGAGTACAGGCAGCTCTGGAAACACCATATATTTT

abundance: few
d_gene: -
j_gene: TRBJ1-1
v_gene: TRBV5-1
CDR3aa: CASSRTGLGTEAFF
CDR3nt: TGCGCCAGCAGCCGTACAGGGTTGGGCACTGAAGCTTTCTTT

abundance: many
d_gene: -
j_gene: TRBJ1-1
v_gene: TRBV24-1
CDR3aa: CATSESPLNTEAFF
CDR3nt: TGTGCCACCAGTGAGAGCCCCCTGAACACTGAAGCTTTCTTT

abundance: -
d_gene: TRBD2
j_gene: TRBJ2-1
v_gene: TRBV7-9
CDR3aa: CASSLITLAGLSYNEQFF
CDR3nt: TGTGCCAGCAGCTTAATTACACTAGCGGGTTTGAGTTACAATGAGCAGTTCTTC

abundance: -
d_gene: TRBD1
j_gene: TRBJ2-3
v_gene: TRBV27
CDR3aa: CASSTGTGGNTQYF
CDR3nt: TGTGCCAGCAGCACCGGGACAGGTGGGAATACGCAGTATTTT

abundance: -
d_gene: TRBD2
j_gene: TRBJ2-3
v_gene: TRBV11-2
CDR3aa: CASSLDGLAVDTQYF
CDR3nt: TGTGCCAGCAGCTTAGACGGACTAGCGGTTGATACGCAGTATTTT